This TCR beta chain is from a study of cytomegalovirus exposure and HLA in healthy donors. Study as a whole: Researchers found that about 84% of fewer than 450 genotyped donors fell within the Caucasian-associated ancestry cluster. General study results and limits: The authors listed 164 TCR beta chains as cytomegalovirus-associated. By a later analysis, the bulk of CMV-associated TCR beta chains appeared HLA-restricted.

The PCR employed 60 Vbeta primers together with 13 Jbeta primers. Produced via immunoSEQ multiplex PCR; TCRdb's table is partial and in-frame only. The table shows approximately 170,000 clones, with over 70% occurring only once. V dropped 4 bases and J dropped 4; count of bases not matched to a gene: 1. This CDR3 has 13 residues. Germline V gene sequence: CDR1 LNHDA, CDR2 SQIVND (reference sequence). Details on this clone: As yet, its antigen is unknown.

While unrecorded immune exposures were likely, the donors were nominally healthy when sampled. The chain couples TRBV19 to TRBJ2-3; 8 bases map to TRBD1. The receptor was isolated from a boy between 2 and 10 years old in good health and CMV-seronegative. Sequencing was carried out using PBMCs. The CDR3 is CASSRDRPDTQYF. CDR3 sequence (DNA): TGTGCCAGTAGTAGGGACAGGCCAGATACGCAGTATTTT.